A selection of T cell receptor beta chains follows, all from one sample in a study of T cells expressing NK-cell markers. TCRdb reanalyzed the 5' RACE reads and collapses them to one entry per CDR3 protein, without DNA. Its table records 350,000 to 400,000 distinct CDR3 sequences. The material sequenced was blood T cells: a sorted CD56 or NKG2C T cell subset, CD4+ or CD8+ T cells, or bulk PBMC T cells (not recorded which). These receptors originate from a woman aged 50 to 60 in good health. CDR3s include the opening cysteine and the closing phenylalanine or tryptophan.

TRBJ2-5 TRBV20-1 CSARGRLAFQETQYF
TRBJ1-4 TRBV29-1 CSARRGANEKLFF
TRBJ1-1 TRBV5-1 CASSPSMGSTEAFF
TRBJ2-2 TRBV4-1 CASRRQGVGELFF
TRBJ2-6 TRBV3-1 CASSQDLSGAGANVLTF
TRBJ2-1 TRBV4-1 CASSHYFDYNEQFF
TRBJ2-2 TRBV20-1 CSARIPLAGVDTGELFF
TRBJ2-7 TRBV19 CASSRGLDYEQYF
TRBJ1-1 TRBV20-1 CSARDIAGDTEAFF
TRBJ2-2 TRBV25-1 CASSETTGELFF
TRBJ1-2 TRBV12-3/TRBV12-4 CASSFGTASPYGYTF
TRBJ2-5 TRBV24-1 CATSDAKTQYF
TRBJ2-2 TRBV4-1 CASSQEGRRELFF
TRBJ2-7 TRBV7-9 CASSLGQNRDEQYF
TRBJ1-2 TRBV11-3 CASSDRQVFKNGYTF
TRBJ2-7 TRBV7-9 CASSRMTGILYEQYF
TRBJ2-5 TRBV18 CASSLQRAQETQYF
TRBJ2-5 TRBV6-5 CAGQLPRQGQETQYF
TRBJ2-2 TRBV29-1 CSGRLVGSGELFF
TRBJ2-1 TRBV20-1 CSANTGGYYNEQFF
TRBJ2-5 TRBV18 CASSSGNSGSQETQYF
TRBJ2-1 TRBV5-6 CASSARALVYNEQFF
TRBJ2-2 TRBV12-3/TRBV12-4 CASSFVAGPVTGELFF
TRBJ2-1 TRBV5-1 CASYPGLGGNEQFF
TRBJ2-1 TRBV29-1 CSVEVATVEQFF
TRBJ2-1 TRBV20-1 CSARDPLGAGVSNEQFF
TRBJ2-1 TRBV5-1 CASSQGPPTGNEQFF
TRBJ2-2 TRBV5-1 CASPGAHGELFF
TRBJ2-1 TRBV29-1 CSGLPGPYNEQFF
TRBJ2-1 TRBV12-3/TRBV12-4 CASSLGSYEQFF
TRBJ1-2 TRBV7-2 CASSLSQEYGYTF
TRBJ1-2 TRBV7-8 CASSRRDRVDGYTF
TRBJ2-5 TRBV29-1 CSVGLVGTGAAGTQYF
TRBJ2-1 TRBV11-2 CASTTLTQGINNEQFF
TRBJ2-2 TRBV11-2 CASSRDRVSGELFF
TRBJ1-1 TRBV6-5 CASSSGTKTEAFF
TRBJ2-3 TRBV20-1 CSATDLDTQYF
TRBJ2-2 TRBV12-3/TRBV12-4 CASSFHLGRELFF
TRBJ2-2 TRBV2 CASSLSIQGLLTTGELFF
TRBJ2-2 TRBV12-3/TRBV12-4 CASSPTTPTGELFF
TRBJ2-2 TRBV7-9 CASSSLAGVMNTGELFF
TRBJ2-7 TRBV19 CASSIVGGSSEQYF
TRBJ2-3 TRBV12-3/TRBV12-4 CASSRPRGPNTDTQYF
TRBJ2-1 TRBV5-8 CASSLVVSSGGHNEQFF
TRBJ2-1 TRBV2 CASRTSLEQFF
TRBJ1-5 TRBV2 CASSEGGGSNQPQHF
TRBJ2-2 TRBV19 CASNGEGAPNTGELFF
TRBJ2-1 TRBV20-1 CSATRGLAGGPHEQFF
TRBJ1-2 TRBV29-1 CSVGPGRSRYDGYTF
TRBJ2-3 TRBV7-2 CASSSQGAGGVTDTQYF
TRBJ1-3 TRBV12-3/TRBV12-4 CASSFRGNSGNTIYF
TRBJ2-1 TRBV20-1 CSARATDRGGLGEQFF
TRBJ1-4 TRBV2 CASSETITATNEKLFF
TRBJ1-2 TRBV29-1 CSVEGGTEYGYTF
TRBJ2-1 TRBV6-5 CASLSGYEQFF
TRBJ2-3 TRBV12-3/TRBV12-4 CASSLLLAGVVDTQYF
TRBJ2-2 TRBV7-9 CASRNTPGQGGTGELFF